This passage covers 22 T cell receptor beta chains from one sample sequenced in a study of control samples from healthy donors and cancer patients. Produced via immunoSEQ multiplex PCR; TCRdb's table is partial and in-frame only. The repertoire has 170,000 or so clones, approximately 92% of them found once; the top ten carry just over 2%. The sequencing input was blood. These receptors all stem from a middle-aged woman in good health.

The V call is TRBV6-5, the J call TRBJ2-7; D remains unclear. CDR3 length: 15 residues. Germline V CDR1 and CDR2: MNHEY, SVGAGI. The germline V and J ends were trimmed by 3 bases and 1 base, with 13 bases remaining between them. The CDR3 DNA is TGTGCCAGCAGTTATCTTAGTCCTGGATCCTACGAGCAGTACTTC. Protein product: CASSYLSPGSYEQYF.

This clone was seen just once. This chain's CDR3 is CASSFSGQGDTTEAFF. CDR3 in DNA: TGTGCCAGCAGTTTTTCCGGACAGGGAGATACCACTGAAGCTTTCTTT. V gene TRBV27 combines with J gene TRBJ1-1, with 8 bases matching TRBD1. The CDR3 totals 16 residues. Germline V gene lookup returns CDR1 MNHEY and CDR2 SMNVEV (reference sequence). The ends lost 3 bases at V and 4 bases at J; junction bases unmatched: 10.

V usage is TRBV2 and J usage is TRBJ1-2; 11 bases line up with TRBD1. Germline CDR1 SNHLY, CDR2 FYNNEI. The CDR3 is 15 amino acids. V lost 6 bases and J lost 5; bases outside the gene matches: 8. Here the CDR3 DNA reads TGTGCCAGCAGACCTAACCGGGACAGGGGGTATGGCTACACCTTC. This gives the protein CASRPNRDRGYGYTF.

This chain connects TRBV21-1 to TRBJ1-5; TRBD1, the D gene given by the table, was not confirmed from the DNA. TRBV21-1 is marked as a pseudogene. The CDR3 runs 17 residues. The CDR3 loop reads CASSKDPGQEANQPQHF. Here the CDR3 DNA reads TGTGCCAGCAGCAAAGATCCTGGACAGGAGGCCAATCAGCCCCAGCATTTT.

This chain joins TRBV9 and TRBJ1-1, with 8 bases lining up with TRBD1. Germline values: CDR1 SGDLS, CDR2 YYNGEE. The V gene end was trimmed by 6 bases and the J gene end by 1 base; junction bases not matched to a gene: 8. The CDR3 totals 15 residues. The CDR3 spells CASNPGQGTNTEAFF. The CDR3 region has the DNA TGTGCCAGCAACCCCGGACAGGGAACGAACACTGAAGCTTTCTTT.

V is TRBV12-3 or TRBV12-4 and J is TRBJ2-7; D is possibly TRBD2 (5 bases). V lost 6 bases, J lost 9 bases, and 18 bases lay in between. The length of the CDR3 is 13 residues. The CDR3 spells CASSLGLLRGQYF. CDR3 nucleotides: TGTGCCAGCAGCCTAGGGCTCCTACGGGGGCAGTACTTC.

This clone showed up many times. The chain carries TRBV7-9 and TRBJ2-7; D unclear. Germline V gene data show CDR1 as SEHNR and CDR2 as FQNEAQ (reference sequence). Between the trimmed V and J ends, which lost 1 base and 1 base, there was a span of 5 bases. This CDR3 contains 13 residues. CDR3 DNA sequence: TGTGCCAGCAGCTTAGTGTGGTCCTACGAGCAGTACTTC. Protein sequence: CASSLVWSYEQYF.

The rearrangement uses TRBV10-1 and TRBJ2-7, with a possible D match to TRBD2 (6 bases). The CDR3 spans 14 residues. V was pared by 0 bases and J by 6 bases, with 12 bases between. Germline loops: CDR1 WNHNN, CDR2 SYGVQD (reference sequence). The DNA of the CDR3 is TGCGCCAGCAGTGAGTCGGAGGGCGACGCCGAGCAGTACTTC. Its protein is CASSESEGDAEQYF.

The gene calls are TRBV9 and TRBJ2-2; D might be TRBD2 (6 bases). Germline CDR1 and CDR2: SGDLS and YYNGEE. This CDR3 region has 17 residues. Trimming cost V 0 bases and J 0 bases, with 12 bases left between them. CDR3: CASSVATGGANTGELFF. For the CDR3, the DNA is TGTGCCAGCAGCGTAGCTACCGGCGGGGCGAACACCGGGGAGCTGTTTTTT.

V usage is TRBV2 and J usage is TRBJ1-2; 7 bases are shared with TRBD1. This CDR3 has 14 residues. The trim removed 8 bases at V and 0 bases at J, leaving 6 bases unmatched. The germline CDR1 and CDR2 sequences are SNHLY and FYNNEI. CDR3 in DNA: TGTGCCAGCCCGGGACAGCCGACTAACTATGGCTACACCTTC. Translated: CASPGQPTNYGYTF.

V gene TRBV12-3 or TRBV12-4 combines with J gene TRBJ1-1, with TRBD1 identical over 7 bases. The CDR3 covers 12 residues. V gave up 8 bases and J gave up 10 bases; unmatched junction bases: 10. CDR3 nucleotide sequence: TGTGCCAGCCGGACAGGCGGGGACCGAGCTTTCTTT. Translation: CASRTGGDRAFF.

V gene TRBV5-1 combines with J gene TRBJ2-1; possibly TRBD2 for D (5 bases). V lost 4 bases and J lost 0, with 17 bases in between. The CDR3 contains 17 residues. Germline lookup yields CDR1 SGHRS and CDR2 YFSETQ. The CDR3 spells CASSRPGDSSSYNEQFF. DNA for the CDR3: TGCGCCAGCAGCCGCCCCGGGGATTCGAGCTCCTACAATGAGCAGTTCTTC.

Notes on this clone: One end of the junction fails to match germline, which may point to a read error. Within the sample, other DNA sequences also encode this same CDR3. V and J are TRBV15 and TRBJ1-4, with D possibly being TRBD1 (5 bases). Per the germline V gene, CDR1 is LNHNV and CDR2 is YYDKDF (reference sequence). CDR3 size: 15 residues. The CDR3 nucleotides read TGCGCCACCAGCAACCGGACACCCGCTCTGGAAAAACTGTTTTTT. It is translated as CATSNRTPALEKLFF.

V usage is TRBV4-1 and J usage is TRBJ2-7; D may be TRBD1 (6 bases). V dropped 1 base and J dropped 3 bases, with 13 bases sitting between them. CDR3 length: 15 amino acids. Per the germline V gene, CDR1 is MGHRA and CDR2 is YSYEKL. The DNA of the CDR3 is TGCGCCAGCAGCCAAGTTACAGGGTCCCGCTACGAGCAGTACTTC. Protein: CASSQVTGSRYEQYF.

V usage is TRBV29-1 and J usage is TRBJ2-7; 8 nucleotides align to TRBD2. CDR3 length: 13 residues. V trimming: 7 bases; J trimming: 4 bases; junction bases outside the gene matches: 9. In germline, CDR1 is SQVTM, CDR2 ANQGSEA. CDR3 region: CSAEGSGAYEQYF. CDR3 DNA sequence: TGCAGCGCCGAGGGTAGCGGGGCGTACGAGCAGTACTTC.

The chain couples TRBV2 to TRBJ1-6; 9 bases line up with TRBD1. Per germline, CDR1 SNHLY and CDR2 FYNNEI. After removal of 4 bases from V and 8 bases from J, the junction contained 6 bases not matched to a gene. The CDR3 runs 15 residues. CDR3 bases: TGTGCCAGCAGTGGGGGACAGGGTGGTTATTCACCCCTCCACTTT. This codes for CASSGGQGGYSPLHF.

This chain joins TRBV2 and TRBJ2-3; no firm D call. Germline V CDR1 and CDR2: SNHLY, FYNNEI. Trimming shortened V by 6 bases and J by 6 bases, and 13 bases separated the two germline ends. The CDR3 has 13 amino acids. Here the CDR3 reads CASSIRLGDTQYF. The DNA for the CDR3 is TGTGCCAGCAGCATCCGACTTGGGGATACGCAGTATTTT.

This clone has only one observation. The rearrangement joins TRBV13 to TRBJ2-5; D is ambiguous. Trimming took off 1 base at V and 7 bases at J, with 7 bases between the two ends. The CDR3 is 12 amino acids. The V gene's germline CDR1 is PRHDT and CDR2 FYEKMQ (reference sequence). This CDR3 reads CASSLEAGTQYF. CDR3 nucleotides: TGTGCCAGCAGCTTAGAAGCAGGGACCCAGTACTTC.

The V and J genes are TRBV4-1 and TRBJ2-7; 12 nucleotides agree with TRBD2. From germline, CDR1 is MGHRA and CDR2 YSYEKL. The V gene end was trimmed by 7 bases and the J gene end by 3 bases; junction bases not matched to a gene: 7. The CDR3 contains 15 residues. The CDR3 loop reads CASTPTSGGFYEQYF. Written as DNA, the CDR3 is TGCGCCAGCACCCCGACTAGCGGGGGCTTCTACGAGCAGTACTTC.

The CDR3 loop reads CATRENTGTAYGYTF. CDR3 coding DNA: TGTGCCACCAGAGAAAACACCGGGACAGCCTATGGCTACACCTTC. V and J are TRBV15 and TRBJ1-2; 7 positions match TRBD1. The ends lost 6 bases at V and 4 bases at J; junction bases unmatched: 11. The CDR3 sequence is 15 residues long. Germline CDR1 reads LNHNV; CDR2 reads YYDKDF (reference sequence).

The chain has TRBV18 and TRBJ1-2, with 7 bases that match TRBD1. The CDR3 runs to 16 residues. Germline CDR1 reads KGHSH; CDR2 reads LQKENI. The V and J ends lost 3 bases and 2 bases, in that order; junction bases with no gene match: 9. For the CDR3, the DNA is TGTGCCAGCTCACCCGTCCCCGGGACAGAGAACTATGGCTACACCTTC. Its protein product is CASSPVPGTENYGYTF.

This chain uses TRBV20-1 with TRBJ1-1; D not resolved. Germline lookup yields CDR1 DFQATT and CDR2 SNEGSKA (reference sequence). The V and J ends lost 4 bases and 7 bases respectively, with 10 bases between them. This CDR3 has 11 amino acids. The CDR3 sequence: CSANNNLEAFF. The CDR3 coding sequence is TGCAGTGCTAATAACAATCTTGAAGCTTTCTTT.